This T cell receptor (beta chain) stems from a study of T cell responses to AZD1222 COVID-19 vaccine. The CDR3 extends over 13 amino acids. Trimming took 5 bases from V and 1 from J, leaving 8 bases between them. Germline V gene data show CDR1 as LNHDA and CDR2 as SQIVND (reference sequence). Here immunoSEQ multiplex PCR was the method, and the copy in TCRdb shows in-frame clones only, minus some. This table holds tens of thousands of clones, 80% to 90% found once. Of note for this clone: As yet, its antigen is unknown.

Study results and caveats: Repertoires were sampled only after the peak T cell response. Regions 160-218 and 743-854 held dominance among vaccine-associated CD4 TCRs, which spanned spike.

Sequencing was performed on peripheral blood, taken 28 days after the second AZD1222 dose. The clonotype was recovered from an adult who received the AZD1222 COVID-19 vaccine. This chain links TRBV19 with TRBJ1-1; D may be TRBD1 (6 bases). CDR3 bases: TGTGCCAGTAGTCTGACAGGGAACACTGAAGCTTTCTTT. Amino acid sequence: CASSLTGNTEAFF. Using reference TRBV19 and TRBJ1-1 for the parts outside the CDR3, the full variable domain is DGGITQSPKYLFRKEGQNVTLSCEQNLNHDAMYWYRQDPGQGLRLIYYSQIVNDFQKGDIAEGYSVSREKKESFPLTVTSAQKNPTAFYLCASSLTGNTEAFFGQGTRLTVV.